The 7 T cell receptor beta chains in this list originate from one sample, sequenced in a study of a mutant IDH1 vaccine in newly diagnosed glioma. Antigen specificity for these receptors is unknown. Described time point: week 47, end of study. Every vaccination contained 300 ug of the mutant IDH1 20-mer peptide and was paired with topical imiquimod. TCRdb's table, derived via immunoSEQ multiplex PCR, lists solely in-frame clones and lacks some. Among around 54,000 clones listed, roughly four fifths were seen once. Sequenced material: PBMCs, taken from a glioma patient whose treatment included an IDH1 peptide vaccine. All receptors come from a woman between 50 and 59 years old with glioma.

The chain recombines TRBV9 with TRBJ1-1; the D is unclear. The V gene lost 3 bases and the J gene lost 4 bases, with 19 bases spanning the gap. The CDR3 contains 16 residues. Germline V gene data show CDR1 as SGDLS and CDR2 as YYNGEE. This CDR3 reads CASSGLESRDSTEAFF. CDR3 sequence (DNA): TGTGCCAGCAGCGGGCTGGAATCGAGGGATTCCACTGAAGCTTTCTTT. Combining the CDR3 with reference TRBV9 and TRBJ1-1 gives the whole variable domain DSGVTQTPKHLITATGQRVTLRCSPRSGDLSVYWYQQSLDQGLQFLIQYYNGEERAKGNILERFSAQQFPDLHSELNLSSLELGDSALYFCASSGLESRDSTEAFFGQGTRLTVV.

The chain employs TRBV10-3 and TRBJ1-1; D may be TRBD1 (5 bases). Germline CDR1 is ENHRY and CDR2 is SYGVKD. Trimming cost V 7 bases and J 1 base, with 10 bases left between them. This CDR3 is 13 amino acids long. CDR3 protein: CAINVGGNTEAFF. The DNA for the CDR3 is TGTGCCATCAACGTCGGGGGGAACACTGAAGCTTTCTTT.

The gene calls are TRBV29-1 and TRBJ2-3; TRBD2 matches at 7 bases. Germline CDR1 reads SQVTM; CDR2 reads ANQGSEA. This CDR3 is 13 amino acids long. The ends lost 8 bases at V and 3 bases at J; junction bases unmatched: 8. CDR3 DNA: TGCAGCTCCCGAGCGGGGTCGACAGATACGCAGTATTTT. Its protein is CSSRAGSTDTQYF.

V and J are TRBV6-1 and TRBJ2-1, with D possibly being TRBD1 (5 bases). Germline V gives CDR1 MNHNS, CDR2 SASEGT. Trimming pared 2 bases from V and 1 base from J, leaving 9 bases between. CDR3 length: 15 residues. The CDR3 is CASSELDNSYNEQFF. The CDR3 DNA follows: TGTGCCAGCAGTGAACTGGACAATTCCTACAATGAGCAGTTCTTC.

The V call is TRBV30, the J call TRBJ2-7; the D gene could be TRBD1 or TRBD2 (5 bases each). With 0 bases removed from V and 12 bases from J, the gap between germline ends came to 18 bases. This CDR3 is built from 13 residues. Per germline, CDR1 GTSNPN and CDR2 SVGIG (reference sequence). CDR3 nucleotides: TGTGCCTGGAGTGTAAGCTCCGGGACGGATTTGTACTTC. Protein sequence: CAWSVSSGTDLYF.

J is TRBJ1-5 and V is TRBV2, with 7 bases that match TRBD1. This CDR3 contains 16 residues. Trimming cost V 6 bases and J 3 bases; bases outside gene matches: 11. Per germline, CDR1 SNHLY and CDR2 FYNNEI. For the CDR3, the DNA is TGTGCCAGCAGAGGCCACCCGGGACAGACCAATCAGCCCCAGCATTTT. This codes for CASRGHPGQTNQPQHF.

V is TRBV19 and J is TRBJ1-6; TRBD1 agrees at 11 bases. The CDR3 runs 13 residues. J lost 9 bases, V lost 7 bases, and 2 bases had no gene match. Germline CDR1 LNHDA, CDR2 SQIVND (reference sequence). This CDR3 reads CASTGTGGSPLHF. CDR3 DNA sequence: TGTGCCAGTACCGGGACAGGGGGTTCACCCCTCCACTTT. The full variable domain, rest sourced from reference TRBV19 and TRBJ1-6, is DGGITQSPKYLFRKEGQNVTLSCEQNLNHDAMYWYRQDPGQGLRLIYYSQIVNDFQKGDIAEGYSVSREKKESFPLTVTSAQKNPTAFYLCASTGTGGSPLHFGNGTRLTVT.